This T cell receptor (beta chain) appears in the sequencing data of a study of blood T cell repertoires in COVID-19. Study context: T cells, B-cell-depleted T cells, or PBMCs supplied cDNA or gDNA.

The table came from immunoSEQ multiplex PCR; TCRdb's copy has only in-frame clones and leaves some out. Among fewer than 350,000 clones listed, about 88% were seen once. This clone was seen only a few times. Participants came from some 23 US areas, aged roughly 18 to 89 years. The V end was cut by 3 bases, the J end by 0 bases, with 11 bases between. CDR1 is LGHDT, CDR2 YNNKEL, per germline (reference sequence). The CDR3 extends over 15 amino acids. Sequencing was performed on PBMCs or T cells enriched from blood (not recorded which). The chain joins TRBV3-1 (or the pseudogene TRBV3-2) to TRBJ1-1, with D unresolved. This clonotype was sampled from a middle-aged woman who had recovered from COVID-19. This CDR3 reads CASSQGSGMNTEAFF. For the CDR3, the DNA is TGTGCCAGCAGCCAGGGCTCAGGCATGAACACTGAAGCTTTCTTT.